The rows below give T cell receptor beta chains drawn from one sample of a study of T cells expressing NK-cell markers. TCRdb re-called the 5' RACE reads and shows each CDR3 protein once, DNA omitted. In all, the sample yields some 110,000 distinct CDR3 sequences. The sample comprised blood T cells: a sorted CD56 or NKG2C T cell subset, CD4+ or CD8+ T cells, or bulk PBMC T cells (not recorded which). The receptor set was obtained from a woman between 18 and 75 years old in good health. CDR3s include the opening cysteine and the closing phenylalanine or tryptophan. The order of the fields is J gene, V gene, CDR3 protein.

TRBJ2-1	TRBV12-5	CASGLVDGNEQFF
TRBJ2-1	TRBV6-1	CASSLLSGSPYNEQFF
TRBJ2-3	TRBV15	CATSRARGGTDTQYF
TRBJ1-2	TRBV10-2	CASGYRDTSMLGTF
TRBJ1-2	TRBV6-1	CASISPGQGHGYTF
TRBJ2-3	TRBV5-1	CASSLVGGSDTQYF
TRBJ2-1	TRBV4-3	CASSQDYNEQFF
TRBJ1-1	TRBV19	CASSPHAGIMNTEAFF
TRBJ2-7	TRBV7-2	CASSGVGMSYEQYF
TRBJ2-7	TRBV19	CASRAGTRAGGEQYF
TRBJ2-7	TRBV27	CASSLTASYEQYF
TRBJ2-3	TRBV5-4	CASSTRQGGTDTQYF
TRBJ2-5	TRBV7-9	CASSPDNQETQYF
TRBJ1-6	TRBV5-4	CASSLIQGSPLHF